This is a list of T cell receptor beta chains from one sample in a study of CD8 T cells in ankylosing spondylitis. TCRdb reprocessed the 5' RACE reads via MiXCR and lists one record per CDR3 protein. The sample lists some 250,000 distinct CDR3 sequences, around 10% occurring once. The material sequenced was blood, either unsorted or a sorted T cell fraction (not recorded which). The receptors stem from a male donor with ankylosing spondylitis or in good health (not recorded which). Each CDR3 is given with its conserved first and last residue. The D gene is left open where the match is weak. A clone size is listed for some rows: how often the clone was seen (once, few, many), or a class if it is expanded.

D gene	J gene	clone size	V gene	CDR3 protein
-	TRBJ1-5	many	TRBV12-3/TRBV12-4	CASSLEGGPSQPQHF
TRBD2	TRBJ2-7	-	TRBV20-1	CSARDPGTSGEGLYEQYF
-	TRBJ2-5	many	TRBV5-8	CASSSSGRQVLETQYF
TRBD1	TRBJ2-1	few	TRBV7-2	CASSLGGDRVTYEQFF
TRBD1	TRBJ2-6	few	TRBV18	CAVRTGGVGANVLTF
-	TRBJ1-1	-	TRBV28	CASSFAGTEAFF
-	TRBJ1-3	many	TRBV12-3/TRBV12-4	CASSRGGTIYF
-	TRBJ2-7	-	TRBV7-6	CASGHLESYEQYF
-	TRBJ2-7	many	TRBV25-1	CASSESSNFYEQYF
-	TRBJ2-3	many	TRBV9	CASSGGDLTRRADTQYF
TRBD1	TRBJ2-2	many	TRBV6-1	CASSTTGGVVGELFF
-	TRBJ2-3	-	TRBV3-1	CASKTGIGAEVADTQYF
-	TRBJ2-7	few	TRBV12-3/TRBV12-4	CASSTDRNYEQYF
TRBD2	TRBJ2-7	many	TRBV20-1	CSASPTSGRAVEQYF
TRBD1	TRBJ1-1	many	TRBV20-1	CSAKTGGQTEAFF
TRBD1	TRBJ1-1	-	TRBV6-2/TRBV6-3	CASSRTRTGNTEAFF
-	TRBJ2-2	few	TRBV7-6	CASSPRTTGELFF
-	TRBJ2-5	many	TRBV12-3/TRBV12-4	CASSRGGSRWTQYF
-	TRBJ1-1	many	TRBV30	CAWSEDGTEAFF
-	TRBJ2-5	few	TRBV11-1	CASSPPFGWETQYF